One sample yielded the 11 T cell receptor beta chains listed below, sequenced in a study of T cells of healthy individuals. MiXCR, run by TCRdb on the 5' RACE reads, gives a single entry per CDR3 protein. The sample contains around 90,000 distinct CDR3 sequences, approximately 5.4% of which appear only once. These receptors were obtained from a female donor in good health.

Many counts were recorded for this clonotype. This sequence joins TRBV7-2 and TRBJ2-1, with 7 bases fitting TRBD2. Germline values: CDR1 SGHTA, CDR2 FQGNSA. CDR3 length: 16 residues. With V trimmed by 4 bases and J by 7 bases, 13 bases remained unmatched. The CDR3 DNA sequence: TGTGCCAGCAGCTCCGAACTAGCGCGTCCAAGGAATGAGCAGTTCTTC. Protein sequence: CASSSELARPRNEQFF.

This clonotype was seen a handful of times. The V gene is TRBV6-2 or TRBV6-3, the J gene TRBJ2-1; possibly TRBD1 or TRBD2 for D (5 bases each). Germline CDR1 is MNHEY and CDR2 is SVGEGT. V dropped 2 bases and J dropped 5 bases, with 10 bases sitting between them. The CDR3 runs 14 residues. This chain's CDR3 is CASSYLGTHNEQFF. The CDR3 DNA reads TGTGCCAGCAGTTACCTCGGGACCCACAATGAGCAGTTCTTC.

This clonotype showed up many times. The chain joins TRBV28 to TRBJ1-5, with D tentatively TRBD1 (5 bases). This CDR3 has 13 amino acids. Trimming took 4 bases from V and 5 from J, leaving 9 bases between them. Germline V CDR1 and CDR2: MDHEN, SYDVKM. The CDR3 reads CASSWGGDQPQHF. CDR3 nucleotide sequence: TGTGCCAGCAGTTGGGGAGGGGATCAGCCCCAGCATTTT.

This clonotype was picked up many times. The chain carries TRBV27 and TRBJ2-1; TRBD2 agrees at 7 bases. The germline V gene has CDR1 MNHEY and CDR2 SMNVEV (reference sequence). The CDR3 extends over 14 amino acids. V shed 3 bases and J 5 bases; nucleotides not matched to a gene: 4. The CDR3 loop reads CASSFGGSDNEQFF. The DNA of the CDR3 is TGTGCCAGCAGTTTCGGCGGGAGTGACAATGAGCAGTTCTTC.

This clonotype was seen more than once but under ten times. The CDR3 DNA reads as TGTGCCAGCGGATCCACAGACAGACTAGAGACCCAGTACTTC. Residues: CASGSTDRLETQYF. The rearrangement joins TRBV7-2 to TRBJ2-5; maybe TRBD1 (5 bases). CDR1 is SGHTA and CDR2 is FQGNSA in the germline V gene. The germline V and J ends were trimmed by 8 bases and 4 bases, with 17 bases remaining between them. The CDR3 runs to 14 residues.

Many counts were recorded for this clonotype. The CDR3 protein is CASSSSVFANTGELFF. In DNA form, the CDR3 reads TGTGCCAGCAGCTCTAGCGTCTTCGCGAACACCGGGGAGCTGTTTTTT. The chain is built from TRBV7-9 and TRBJ2-2, with D maybe TRBD2 (6 bases). V shed 4 bases and J shed 0 bases, with 12 bases lying between them. CDR1 and CDR2 from the germline V gene are SEHNR and FQNEAQ (reference sequence). The CDR3 covers 16 residues.

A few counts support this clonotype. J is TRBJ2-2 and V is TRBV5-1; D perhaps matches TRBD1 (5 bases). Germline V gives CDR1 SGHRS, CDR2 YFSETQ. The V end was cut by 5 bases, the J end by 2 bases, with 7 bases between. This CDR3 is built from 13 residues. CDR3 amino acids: CASSRGNTGELFF. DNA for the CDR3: TGCGCCAGCAGTAGGGGTAACACCGGGGAGCTGTTTTTT.

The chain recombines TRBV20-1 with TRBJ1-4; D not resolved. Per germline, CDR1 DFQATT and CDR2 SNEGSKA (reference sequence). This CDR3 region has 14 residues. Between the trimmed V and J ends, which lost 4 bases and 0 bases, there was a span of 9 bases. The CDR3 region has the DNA TGCAGTGCTATCCGCGGAACAACTAATGAAAAACTGTTTTTT. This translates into CSAIRGTTNEKLFF.

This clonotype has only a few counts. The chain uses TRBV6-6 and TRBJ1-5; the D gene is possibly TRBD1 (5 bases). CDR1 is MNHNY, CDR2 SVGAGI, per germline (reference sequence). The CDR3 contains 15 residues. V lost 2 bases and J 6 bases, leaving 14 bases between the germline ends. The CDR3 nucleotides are TGTGCCAGCAGTTACGGGGGGGACCCCGCTCAGCCCCAGCATTTT. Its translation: CASSYGGDPAQPQHF.

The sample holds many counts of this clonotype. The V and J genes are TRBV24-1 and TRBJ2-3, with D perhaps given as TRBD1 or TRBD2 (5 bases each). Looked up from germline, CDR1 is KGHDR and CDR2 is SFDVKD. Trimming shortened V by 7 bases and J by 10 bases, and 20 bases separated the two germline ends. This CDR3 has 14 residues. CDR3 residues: CATSPNGDPVPQYF. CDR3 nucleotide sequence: TGTGCCACCAGCCCTAATGGGGACCCCGTACCGCAGTATTTT.

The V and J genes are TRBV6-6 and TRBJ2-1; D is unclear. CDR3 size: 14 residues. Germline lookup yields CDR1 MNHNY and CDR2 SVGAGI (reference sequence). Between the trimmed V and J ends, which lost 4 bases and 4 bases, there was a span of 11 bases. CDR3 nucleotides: TGTGCCAGCAGTTTGAATCGCGGATACAATGAGCAGTTCTTC. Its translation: CASSLNRGYNEQFF.